Shown below are 20 T cell receptor beta chains from a single sample sequenced in a study of radiotherapy plus CTLA-4 blockade in lung cancer. The protocol was immunoSEQ multiplex PCR, while the TCRdb copy is restricted to in-frame clones and leaves out a portion. Seen here are more than 80,000 clones, about 85% observed once, and the top ten hold 2% to 3%. The sample consisted of peripheral blood, taken from a patient treated with radiotherapy plus ipilimumab. These receptors were obtained from a human donor with non-small cell lung cancer that progressed on radiotherapy plus ipilimumab. Some clones in this sample may be carry-over from other donors' samples.

The chain combines TRBV6-4 with TRBJ2-3; TRBD2 aligns across 10 bases. This CDR3 is 15 amino acids long. Germline assignment: CDR1 MRHNA and CDR2 SNTAGT. J lost 4 bases, V lost 6 bases, and 7 bases had no gene match. The CDR3: CASSAGLAEADTQYF. As DNA, the CDR3 is TGTGCCAGCAGCGCTGGACTAGCGGAGGCAGATACGCAGTATTTT.

This clone was observed a single time. The chain joins TRBV5-1 to TRBJ2-1, with 10 positions matching TRBD2. With 4 bases clipped from V and 4 bases from J, the junction kept 5 bases outside the gene matches. Germline-derived CDR1 and CDR2 are SGHRS and YFSETQ. The CDR3 has 15 residues. This CDR3 is CASSDTSGAYNEQFF. The CDR3 nucleotides are TGCGCCAGCAGCGACACTAGCGGGGCATACAATGAGCAGTTCTTC.

J is TRBJ1-5 and V is TRBV5-1, with D uncertain. Deletions cut 0 bases from V and 4 bases from J, with 8 bases between. The CDR3 is 14 amino acids. Per germline, CDR1 SGHRS and CDR2 YFSETQ. The CDR3 bases are TGCGCCAGCAGCTTGGATGGAGGAAATCAGCCCCAGCATTTT. It translates to CASSLDGGNQPQHF.

The V and J genes are TRBV5-1 and TRBJ2-3; maybe TRBD1 (6 bases). With 6 bases removed from V and 2 bases from J, the gap between germline ends came to 25 bases. This CDR3 has 18 amino acids. Per the germline V gene, CDR1 is SGHRS and CDR2 is YFSETQ. The CDR3 protein is CASKLVEGVHPATDTQYF. The CDR3 region has the DNA TGCGCCAGCAAATTGGTAGAGGGGGTGCACCCCGCCACAGATACGCAGTATTTT.

The chain recombines TRBV10-3 with TRBJ1-3; D unresolved. V lost 5 bases and J 2 bases, leaving 4 bases between the germline ends. The CDR3 runs 12 residues. Germline loops: CDR1 ENHRY, CDR2 SYGVKD. The CDR3 coding sequence is TGTGCCATCAGTCCCCCTGGAAACACCATATATTTT. Translating gives CAISPPGNTIYF.

The chain is built from TRBV4-2 and TRBJ1-2; D is ambiguous. V lost 0 bases and J 1 base, leaving 9 bases between the germline ends. The CDR3 totals 15 residues. The germline CDR1 and CDR2 sequences are LGHNA and YNFKEQ. CDR3 protein: CASSQDLGYNYGYTF. The CDR3 region has the DNA TGTGCCAGCAGCCAAGATCTCGGCTATAACTATGGCTACACCTTC.

On this clone itself: A read error may be the cause here, since a much bigger clone is one base away. J is TRBJ1-5 and V is TRBV19; 7 bases are a match to TRBD1. From germline, CDR1 is LNHDA and CDR2 SQIVND (reference sequence). V dropped 4 bases and J dropped 13; count of bases not matched to a gene: 4. The length of the CDR3 is 11 residues. The DNA for the CDR3 is TGTGCCAGTAGTAAGACAGGGTGTCAGCATTTT. It encodes CASSKTGCQHF.

The V call is TRBV19, the J call TRBJ1-4; D ambiguous. Germline CDR1 reads LNHDA; CDR2 reads SQIVND (reference sequence). Trimming cost V 3 bases and J 7 bases, with 12 bases left between them. This CDR3 has 14 residues. CDR3 amino acids: CASSIRSDLEKLFF. The CDR3 DNA follows: TGTGCCAGTAGTATCCGCAGCGACCTTGAAAAACTGTTTTTT.

On this clone: The junction departs from the called germline gene at one end, perhaps through a read error. This chain joins TRBV19 and TRBJ2-2, with 11 nucleotides matching TRBD1. CDR1 is LNHDA, CDR2 SQIVND, per germline (reference sequence). This CDR3 is built from 15 residues. The CDR3 protein is CASSGDRGNSGELFF. CDR3 DNA sequence: TGTGCCAGTAGCGGGGACAGGGGGAACTCCGGGGAGCTGTTTTTT.

In this sample, this clone turned up many times. The V call is TRBV10-3, the J call TRBJ2-1; no firm D call. V lost 8 bases to trimming and J lost 4 bases, with 15 bases between them. This CDR3 is built from 14 residues. CDR1 and CDR2 (germline): ENHRY, SYGVKD. The CDR3 here is CAIQDVGRYNEQFF. CDR3 nucleotide sequence: TGTGCCATCCAGGACGTAGGACGTTACAATGAGCAGTTCTTC.

The genes are TRBV27 and TRBJ1-6; 10 bases match TRBD1. Germline V gene sequence: CDR1 MNHEY, CDR2 SMNVEV (reference sequence). The V segment lost 6 bases and the J segment 12 bases; nucleotides outside the gene matches: 14. This CDR3 contains 16 residues. The chain's CDR3 is CASSRLPGTGAKPLHF. CDR3 coding DNA: TGTGCCAGCAGCCGCCTGCCCGGGACAGGGGCAAAACCCCTCCACTTT.

The genes are TRBV11-2 and TRBJ2-3; D tentatively reads TRBD1 or TRBD2 (6 bases each). Germline V gene lookup returns CDR1 SGHAT and CDR2 FQNNGV. CDR3 length equals 14 residues. V dropped 4 bases and J dropped 2 bases, with 10 bases sitting between them. The chain's CDR3 is CASSWRGTTDTQYF. DNA for the CDR3: TGTGCCAGCAGCTGGAGGGGGACCACAGATACGCAGTATTTT.

The chain employs TRBV5-1 and TRBJ2-1, with 13 bases that match TRBD2. This CDR3 spans 15 amino acids. Germline values: CDR1 SGHRS, CDR2 YFSETQ. V shed 4 bases, J shed 9 bases, and the junction held 7 bases outside the gene matches. The CDR3 loop is CASSTSGLAGTEQFF. The CDR3 DNA is TGCGCCAGCAGCACCTCGGGACTAGCGGGGACTGAGCAGTTCTTC.

The gene calls are TRBV19 and TRBJ2-3; no clear D gene. The V gene lost 5 bases and the J gene lost 1 base, with 7 bases spanning the gap. CDR1 LNHDA and CDR2 SQIVND come from the germline V gene (reference sequence). The CDR3 covers 13 residues. For the CDR3, the DNA is TGTGCCAGTAGTTTGTGGGGCACAGATACGCAGTATTTT. Amino acids: CASSLWGTDTQYF.

The rearrangement links TRBV7-6 to TRBJ1-1; no firm D call. The CDR3 has 14 amino acids. With 7 bases removed from V and 4 bases from J, the gap between germline ends came to 16 bases. Germline-derived CDR1 and CDR2 are SGHVS and FNYEAQ. The CDR3 DNA reads as TGTGCCAGCAAAATGGAATCGCATAGCACTGAAGCTTTCTTT. Amino acids: CASKMESHSTEAFF.

The V and J genes are TRBV19 and TRBJ1-1; a possible D gene is TRBD1 (5 bases). V was clipped by 4 bases and J by 1 base, with 10 bases between them. The V gene's germline CDR1 is LNHDA and CDR2 SQIVND (reference sequence). This CDR3 region has 14 residues. Here the CDR3 reads CASSTMGGNTEAFF. CDR3 DNA: TGTGCCAGTAGTACCATGGGGGGGAACACTGAAGCTTTCTTT.

V and J are TRBV7-9 and TRBJ1-4; 10 positions match TRBD1. Looked up from germline, CDR1 is SEHNR and CDR2 is FQNEAQ (reference sequence). The CDR3 covers 14 residues. The J segment lost 8 bases and the V segment lost 6 bases, leaving 6 bases of the junction unmatched. CDR3 residues: CASSLGTGVEKLFF. The CDR3, as DNA: TGTGCCAGCAGTCTCGGGACAGGGGTCGAAAAACTGTTTTTT.

This clone showed up just once. The chain links TRBV29-1 to TRBJ2-6; D is unresolved. Germline CDR1 SQVTM, CDR2 ANQGSEA. The CDR3 consists of 15 residues. V gave up 3 bases and J gave up 0 bases, with 9 bases separating them. In DNA form, the CDR3 reads TGCAGCGTTGAGGTGTTGGACTCTGGGGCCAACGTCCTGACTTTC. Its translation is CSVEVLDSGANVLTF. Looking up the rest from reference TRBV29-1 and TRBJ2-6 gives the full variable domain: SAVISQKPSRDICQRGTSLTIQCQVDSQVTMMFWYRQQPGQSLTLIATANQGSEATYESGFVIDKFPISRPNLTFSTLTVSNMSPEDSSIYLCSVEVLDSGANVLTFGAGSRLTVL.

The chain joins TRBV7-2 to TRBJ2-1; 8 nucleotides match TRBD2. Looked up from germline, CDR1 is SGHTA and CDR2 is FQGNSA. CDR3 length: 18 residues. After removal of 2 bases from V and 0 bases from J, the junction contained 9 bases not matched to a gene. CDR3 residues: CASSLMAGGSSSYNEQFF. The CDR3, as DNA: TGTGCCAGCAGCTTAATGGCGGGGGGCTCGAGCTCCTACAATGAGCAGTTCTTC.

The J gene is TRBJ1-2, the V gene TRBV6-5; 8 nucleotides match TRBD1. Germline CDR1 and CDR2: MNHEY and SVGAGI. The ends lost 0 bases at V and 3 bases at J; junction bases unmatched: 6. The CDR3 extends over 16 amino acids. The CDR3 here is CASSYSWTGKYYGYTF. CDR3 DNA: TGTGCCAGCAGTTACTCCTGGACAGGGAAATACTATGGCTACACCTTC.